These 8 T cell receptor beta chains originate from one sample sequenced in a study of blood T cells in healthy people across ages. Through a sample-barcoded 5' primer and a J-beta primer mix, a second PCR was run for about 6 to 11 cycles. TCRdb re-derived calls from the 5' RACE reads in MiXCR, one entry per CDR3 protein. The sample comprises about 640,000 distinct CDR3 sequences, approximately 30% of which are singletons, and 15% to 18% rests with the top ten. Sequencing was done on a sample of blood. These receptors were obtained from an elderly woman in good health.

Turning to this clonotype: A read error is possible here, since a much larger clone lies one base away. The chain has TRBV7-2 and TRBJ1-6; D uncertain. Trimming shortened V by 1 base and J by 11 bases, and 12 bases separated the two germline ends. CDR1 and CDR2 from the germline V gene are SGHTA and FQGNSA. The CDR3 runs to 14 residues. DNA of the CDR3: TGTGCCAGCAGCTTAGGGTCAACTGACCCACCCCTCCACTTT. Translating it yields CASSLGSTDPPLHF.

Many counts were recorded for this clonotype. This rearrangement joins TRBV4-3 to TRBJ2-5, with 9 bases aligning to TRBD2. This CDR3 has 19 residues. In germline, CDR1 is LGHNA, CDR2 YSLEER. J was trimmed by 2 bases and V by 0 bases; bases with no gene match: 13. The CDR3 region has the DNA TGCGCCAGCAGCCAAGATTGGCCCCCTGAGCGGGGGGTTCAAGAGACCCAGTACTTC. This gives the protein CASSQDWPPERGVQETQYF.

As for this clonotype: Possible read error: a much larger clone is one base away. V gene TRBV6-5 combines with J gene TRBJ2-3; 7 bases are a match to TRBD2. CDR3 length equals 18 residues. CDR1 MNHEY and CDR2 SVGAGI come from the germline V gene. V lost 6 bases to trimming and J lost 2 bases; unmatched junction nucleotides: 17. CDR3 nucleotides: TGTGCCAGCAGATACCTCCCCCCAGGCGGGGGAAACACAGATACGCAGTATTTT. Its protein product is CASRYLPPGGGNTDTQYF.

The gene calls are TRBV12-3 or TRBV12-4 and TRBJ2-3; 15 bases line up with TRBD2. The trim removed 5 bases at V and 9 bases at J, leaving 0 bases unmatched. The CDR3 length is 13 residues. This CDR3 reads CASSGTSGGTQYF. CDR3 nucleotide sequence: TGTGCCAGCAGTGGGACTAGCGGGGGGACGCAGTATTTT.

This clonotype was counted between two and nine times. The chain has TRBV3-1 and TRBJ1-5; D is unresolved. The V and J ends lost 3 bases and 4 bases respectively, with 7 bases between them. The CDR3 length is 13 residues. Per the germline V gene, CDR1 is LGHDT and CDR2 is YNNKEL (reference sequence). CDR3 sequence (DNA): TGTGCCAGCAGCCATGGTCCGAATCAGCCCCAGCATTTT. It translates to CASSHGPNQPQHF.

This chain uses TRBV6-2 or TRBV6-3 with TRBJ1-1, with D maybe TRBD1 (6 bases). This CDR3 has 14 residues. The V gene's germline CDR1 is MNHEY and CDR2 SVGEGT. Trimming left V 6 bases short and J 1 base short, with 12 bases between. CDR3 residues: CASRKTGTNTEAFF. DNA of the CDR3: TGTGCCAGCAGAAAGACAGGTACGAACACTGAAGCTTTCTTT.

This clonotype was observed at least ten times. This sequence joins TRBV7-2 and TRBJ2-5; D gene ambiguous. CDR1 and CDR2 (germline): SGHTA, FQGNSA. Trimming removed 0 bases at V and 7 bases at J, with 24 bases between. The CDR3 contains 18 residues. The CDR3 sequence is CASSLALVFFRAQMTQYF. CDR3 DNA sequence: TGTGCCAGCAGCTTAGCGTTAGTCTTTTTTAGGGCCCAAATGACCCAGTACTTC. The full variable domain, its missing parts supplied by reference TRBV7-2 and TRBJ2-5, is GAGVSQSPSNKVTEKGKDVELRCDPISGHTALYWYRQSLGQGLEFLIYFQGNSAPDKSGLPSDRFSAERTGGSVSTLTIQRTQQEDSAVYLCASSLALVFFRAQMTQYFGPGTRLLVL.

The gene calls are TRBV12-5 and TRBJ1-6, with a weak D call TRBD1 (5 bases). V dropped 5 bases and J dropped 4 bases, with 12 bases sitting between them. The CDR3 consists of 15 residues. Germline CDR1 is LGHNT and CDR2 is FRNRAP. The CDR3 protein is CASGMTDRYNSPLHF. CDR3 sequence (DNA): TGTGCTAGTGGTATGACAGATAGATATAATTCACCCCTCCACTTT.